A selection of T cell receptor beta chains follows, all from one sample in a study of shared clonotypes between healthy human individuals. Method: immunoSEQ multiplex PCR; TCRdb's copy keeps in-frame clones and lacks some. The repertoire holds some 2 million clones, with around 96% as singletons. Sequences were obtained from naive CD8+ T cells sorted from blood. All receptors derive from a man younger than 30 in good health. The CDR3 runs from the conserved cysteine through the conserved F or W. The D gene is left open where the match is weak. Clone size is given for some rows only: seen once, a few or many times, or a class if the clone is expanded.

>TRBD2|NA|TRBJ2-1|14|TRBV11-2
TGTGCCAGCAGCTCGTGGACTAGTGAGAATGAGCAGTTCTTC
CASSSWTSENEQFF
>NA|once|TRBJ1-3|12|TRBV30
TGTGCCTGGAGTGGACCGCCGTTAACCATATATTTT
CAWSGPPLTIYF
>TRBD1|NA|TRBJ1-2|16|TRBV5-4
TGTGCCAGCAGCTCCTCCCCGGACAGGGGGTTTGGTGGCTACACCTTC
CASSSSPDRGFGGYTF
>TRBD2|NA|TRBJ2-1|17|TRBV7-9
TGTGCCAGCAGTCCCCGGGGGGGCGGGTTGAACGGCAATGAGCAGTTCTTC
CASSPRGGGLNGNEQFF
>NA|NA|TRBJ1-1|15|TRBV7-9
TGTGCCAGCAGCTTAGCCCGGGACCGAGTAACTGAAGCTTTCTTT
CASSLARDRVTEAFF
>TRBD1|NA|TRBJ2-7|15|TRBV2
TGTGCCAGCAGTGTTGGGCAGGGGGTTCCCTACGAGCAGTACTTC
CASSVGQGVPYEQYF
>NA|NA|TRBJ2-7|13|TRBV19
TGTGCCAGTAGTATGGGTCTACTCTACGAGCAGTACTTC
CASSMGLLYEQYF
>NA|NA|TRBJ2-7|13|TRBV27
TGTGCCAGCAGTTATAGGGACGGCTACGAGCAGTACTTC
CASSYRDGYEQYF
>NA|NA|TRBJ2-3|15|TRBV4-3
TGCGCCAGCAGCCAAGAGGGCCTCCCGGTCGATACGCAGTATTTT
CASSQEGLPVDTQYF
>NA|few|TRBJ2-7|16|TRBV6-1
TGTGCCAGCAGTGCACCGGGACACCAGAGCTCCTACGAGCAGTACTTC
CASSAPGHQSSYEQYF
>TRBD1|NA|TRBJ2-2|17|TRBV11-3
TGTGCCAGCAGCTTAGCCCTTGGGACAGGGGGCACCGGGGAGCTGTTTTTT
CASSLALGTGGTGELFF
>NA|few|TRBJ2-2|12|TRBV6-5
TGTGCCACCCGCCGGGAAACCGGGGAGCTGTTTTTT
CATRRETGELFF
>TRBD2|NA|TRBJ2-1|22|TRBV13
TGTGCCAGCAGCTTAGCCCCGGGAGGACAGAACGAGCGGGAGGGCCGGTCTAATGAGCAGTTCTTC
CASSLAPGGQNEREGRSNEQFF
>NA|NA|TRBJ2-7|14|TRBV5-1
TGCGCCAGCAGCTTGGCCGAAAGGGGCTACGAGCAGTACTTC
CASSLAERGYEQYF
>TRBD1|NA|TRBJ2-6|17|TRBV5-6
TGTGCCAGCAGCTTTTCACAGGGGAGTACTGGGGCCAACGTCCTGACTTTC
CASSFSQGSTGANVLTF
>NA|NA|TRBJ1-1|14|TRBV4-3
TGCGCCAGCAGCCTCGGAAACATGAACACTGAAGCTTTCTTT
CASSLGNMNTEAFF
>TRBD2|NA|TRBJ2-1|16|TRBV7-8
TGTGCCAGCAGCGCGTCCGGGACTAGCTTGTACAATGAGCAGTTCTTC
CASSASGTSLYNEQFF
>NA|NA|TRBJ1-5|15|TRBV5-6
TGTGCCAGCAGCTTGGCCTCCGACGGCTATCAGCCCCAGCATTTT
CASSLASDGYQPQHF
>NA|NA|TRBJ1-2|13|TRBV5-1
TGCGCCAGCAGCCCCGGACTGAACTATGGCTACACCTTC
CASSPGLNYGYTF
>NA|NA|TRBJ2-7|14|TRBV5-8
TGTGCCAGCAGCCAAGGCCCCAACGCCTACGAGCAGTACTTC
CASSQGPNAYEQYF
>NA|NA|TRBJ1-4|15|TRBV27
TGTGCCAGCAGTATAATCCCGCTTGGAGATGAAAAACTGTTTTTT
CASSIIPLGDEKLFF
>TRBD1|once|TRBJ1-1|12|TRBV7-9
TGTGCCAGCAGCAACCAGGGGGCTGAAGCTTTCTTT
CASSNQGAEAFF
>TRBD2|once|TRBJ2-1|13|TRBV6-6
TGTGCCAGCAGTTCCGGGACTAGCGATGAGCAGTTCTTC
CASSSGTSDEQFF
>NA|NA|TRBJ2-1|14|TRBV27
TGTGCCAGCAGCTGGATCCCCCAGGACAATGAGCAGTTCTTC
CASSWIPQDNEQFF
>NA|NA|TRBJ2-7|13|TRBV27
TGTGCCAGCACTTACAGGGGAGGCTACGAGCAGTACTTC
CASTYRGGYEQYF
>NA|NA|TRBJ2-2|12|TRBV19
TGTGCCAGTAGTTACGGCACCGGGGAGCTGTTTTTT
CASSYGTGELFF
>NA|NA|TRBJ1-2|13|TRBV5-1
TGCGCCAGCAGCTTGCTAGGTGACTATGGCTACACCTTC
CASSLLGDYGYTF
>NA|NA|TRBJ2-7|14|TRBV27
TGTGCCAGCAGTTTATCGGCGGGCATCTACGAGCAGTACTTC
CASSLSAGIYEQYF
>TRBD2|NA|TRBJ2-7|16|TRBV25-1
TGTGCCAGCAGTGACTTCACTAGCGGGGGATCCTACGAGCAGTACTTC
CASSDFTSGGSYEQYF
>NA|NA|TRBJ2-3|17|TRBV7-9
TGTGCCAGCAGTCCTAGCGCCCTACCCTCTAGCACAGATACGCAGTATTTT
CASSPSALPSSTDTQYF
>TRBD2|NA|TRBJ2-7|15|TRBV6-1
TGTGCCAGCAGTACACAGCTAGCGGACTCCTACGAGCAGTACTTC
CASSTQLADSYEQYF
>TRBD1|NA|TRBJ2-7|16|TRBV28
TGTGCCAGCAGTTTGTCCGACAGGGGGCACATATTCGAGCAGTACTTC
CASSLSDRGHIFEQYF
>NA|NA|TRBJ2-7|16|TRBV4-1
TGCGCCAGCAGCTTTGACCCGGACCACAATAACTACGAGCAGTACTTC
CASSFDPDHNNYEQYF
>TRBD2|NA|TRBJ2-7|17|TRBV4-1
TGCGCCAGCAGCCAAGACTCGTACCGGGAGGGCTCCTACGAGCAGTACTTC
CASSQDSYREGSYEQYF
>TRBD2|NA|TRBJ2-1|15|TRBV11-2
TGTGCCAGCAGGCCACTAGCGGGAGGTTGGGATGAGCAGTTCTTC
CASRPLAGGWDEQFF
>TRBD1|NA|TRBJ1-3|17|TRBV7-6
TGTGCCAGCAGCTTAGGGCCGGGACAGGTGACTGGAAACACCATATATTTT
CASSLGPGQVTGNTIYF
>NA|NA|TRBJ1-2|11|TRBV9
TGTGCCAGCAGCGCTTGGGACGGCTACACCTTC
CASSAWDGYTF
>TRBD1|NA|TRBJ2-1|16|TRBV28
TGTGCCAGCAGTTCCCGGCTGCGGGACAGGGGTAATGAGCAGTTCTTC
CASSSRLRDRGNEQFF
>TRBD1|NA|TRBJ1-1|14|TRBV6-6
TGTGCCAGCAGTTACTCCGGACAGGGGAATGAAGCTTTCTTT
CASSYSGQGNEAFF
>NA|NA|TRBJ1-1|13|TRBV9
TGTGCCAGCAGCGTGGGGAGAAACACTGAAGCTTTCTTT
CASSVGRNTEAFF
>NA|NA|TRBJ2-1|13|TRBV6-6
TGTGCCAGCGGGACCGCTTCCTACAATGAGCAGTTCTTC
CASGTASYNEQFF
>TRBD1|NA|TRBJ2-7|15|TRBV4-2
TGTGCCAGCAGCCAAGATCCCGGACAGGGGTACGAGCAGTACTTC
CASSQDPGQGYEQYF
>NA|NA|TRBJ2-1|15|TRBV4-3
TGCGCCAGCAGCCCCCTTTGGGACTCCTACAATGAGCAGTTCTTC
CASSPLWDSYNEQFF
>NA|NA|TRBJ1-2|15|TRBV14
TGTGCCAGCAGCCAAGAAGTTATCGGGATGGATGGCTACACCTTC
CASSQEVIGMDGYTF
>NA|once|TRBJ1-3|16|TRBV4-1
TGCGCCAGCAGCCAAGCCTGGGGAGACTCTGGAAACACCATATATTTT
CASSQAWGDSGNTIYF
>NA|NA|TRBJ2-2|16|TRBV2
TGTGCCAGCACCGGAGACCGGGACACTAACACCGGGGAGCTGTTTTTT
CASTGDRDTNTGELFF